This T cell receptor (beta chain) was identified during a study of T cell changes during pregnancy in multiple sclerosis (dated by TCRdb to about 2019). About the study as a whole: Changes in the T cell repertoire over the course of pregnancy were examined in this study in women with multiple sclerosis.

The library was produced with the immunoSEQ multiplex PCR assay. The table comes from immuneACCESS by way of TCRdb, which keeps in-frame sequences with V and J called. Part of the clones is missing from these tables; in studies checked, under half for an unresolved V gene and the rest for unknown reasons. For this sample there are approximately 100,000 clones; 94% appear just once. Of the sample, about 2% is held by the ten largest clones. A remark on this clone: The antigen it binds to is not known. No much larger clone exists at a distance of one base, and base qualities are not known.

The CDR3 holds 15 amino acids from the cysteine to the phenylalanine. The read is trimmed to its CDR3 DNA, 45 bases read in frame from base 1. Trimming takes 5 bases from V and 5 bases from J, and the germline ends sit 16 bases apart. Reading the germline V gene (reference sequence) gives CDR1 SGHKS and CDR2 YYEKEE. Here the sequenced sample was peripheral blood, taken in the third trimester of pregnancy. The sequence came from a female donor with multiple sclerosis, enrolled in a pregnancy study. The chain was built from TRBV5-5 and TRBJ1-4; TRBD1 is possibly the D segment (5 matching bases). CDR3 region: CASRGAGRFNEKLFF. The nucleotide sequence is given as TGTGCCAGCAGAGGGGCAGGGCGCTTCAATGAAAAACTGTTTTTT.